This entry is about one T cell receptor (beta chain). The data belong to a study of blood T cell repertoires in COVID-19. At the level of the study: Italy, Spain and the United States were the sources of the convalescent and acute COVID-19 samples. The analysed material was cDNA or gDNA that came from T cells, B-cell-depleted T cells, or PBMCs.

The CDR3 loop spans 11 amino acids. CDR1 and CDR2 from the germline V gene are KGHDR and SFDVKD. V lost 0 bases to trimming and J lost 10 bases, with 3 bases between them. Original processing notes: Researchers report that nucleated cell counts were estimated from reference gene primer amplification. The table came from immunoSEQ multiplex PCR; TCRdb's copy has only in-frame clones and leaves some out. V, J and clone size reflect that table, while D and trimming were determined from the DNA. The sample consists of about 110,000 clones, roughly 80% of them appearing once. The V and J genes are TRBV24-1 and TRBJ2-1, with D uncertain. Input material: peripheral blood. The TCR originated in an older woman with acute or convalescent COVID-19. The CDR3 region has the DNA TGTGCCACCAGTGATTTGCGGGAGCAGTTCTTC. Amino acid sequence: CATSDLREQFF.